This T cell receptor beta chain was found in a study of shared clonotypes between healthy human individuals. Study-level background: Researchers assigned three CD4 naive, three CD4 memory, two CD8 naive and one CD8 memory plate to each donor.

Profiled with immunoSEQ multiplex PCR; TCRdb holds only in-frame clones, not every one. The sample shows about 980,000 clones, more than 75% of them seen only once. The donor population consisted of healthy HIV-negative adults with no recent acute infections or vaccinations. Nashville, Tennessee was home to all donors, each a Caucasian adult. Germline trimming cut 5 bases from V and 5 bases from J; bases unmatched to any gene: 13. The length of the CDR3 is 16 residues. CDR1 and CDR2 (germline): SGHVS, FNYEAQ. This TCR came from a man younger than 35 in good health. The rearrangement joins TRBV7-6 to TRBJ2-7, with 9 positions matching TRBD2. The sample comprised memory CD4+ T cells sorted from blood. Subset denoted: CD45RA-negative fraction. CDR3 protein: CASSGDGVAGVDEQYF. The CDR3 DNA follows: TGTGCCAGCAGCGGCGACGGGGTAGCGGGGGTAGACGAGCAGTACTTC.